Only one count was recorded for the clone carrying this T cell receptor (beta chain). What it recognizes is unknown. This record comes from a study of PD-1 blockade in classical Hodgkin lymphoma. Study-level points and caveats: Underlying causes for the observed repertoire differences were not defined, possibly disease activity or prior therapy. Complete responders showed a baseline diversity that resembled the diversity of newly diagnosed patients. Researchers reported that CD4+ TCR diversity, though not CD8+, rose significantly by C4D1. Lower baseline TCR diversity was reported for newly diagnosed patients than for healthy donors.

The CDR3 runs to 13 residues. Germline V gene data show CDR1 as MGHRA and CDR2 as YSYEKL. V lost 6 bases and J lost 4, with 12 bases in between. As to time point: cycle 4 day 1 (C4D1), after 5 to 7 weeks of nivolumab. The patients all showed relapse after autologous stem cell transplantation, while their brentuximab vedotin exposure varied. PBMCs were thawed, and CD8+ T cells were then isolated from them by magnetic negative selection. Data came from immunoSEQ multiplex PCR; TCRdb stores just in-frame clones and leaves some out. This table has almost 15,000 clones, 89% appearing once. The TCR sequence derives from a human donor with classical Hodgkin lymphoma. The sample here was CD8+ T cells from blood, taken before the fourth cycle of nivolumab. The genes are TRBV4-1 and TRBJ1-1; D gene uncertain. CDR3 bases: TGCGCCAGCAGACTCACAGAGGGCACTGAAGCTTTCTTT. Protein sequence: CASRLTEGTEAFF.